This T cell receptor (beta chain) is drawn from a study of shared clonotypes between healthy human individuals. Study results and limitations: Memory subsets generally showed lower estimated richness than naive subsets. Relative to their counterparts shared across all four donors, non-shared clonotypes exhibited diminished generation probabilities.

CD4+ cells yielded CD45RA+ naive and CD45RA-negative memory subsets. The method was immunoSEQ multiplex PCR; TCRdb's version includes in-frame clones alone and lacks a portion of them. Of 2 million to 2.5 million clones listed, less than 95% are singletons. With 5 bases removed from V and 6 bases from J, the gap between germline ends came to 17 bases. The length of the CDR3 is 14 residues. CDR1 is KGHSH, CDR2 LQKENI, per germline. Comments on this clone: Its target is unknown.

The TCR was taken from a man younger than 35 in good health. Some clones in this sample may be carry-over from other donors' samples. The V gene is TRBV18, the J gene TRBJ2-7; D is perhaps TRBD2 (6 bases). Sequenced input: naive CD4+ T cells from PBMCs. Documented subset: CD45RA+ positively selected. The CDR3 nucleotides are TGTGCCAGCTCAGCTAGCGCCAGCATGAGCGAGCAGTACTTC. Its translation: CASSASASMSEQYF.